The 31 T cell receptor beta chains in this list originate from one sample, sequenced in a study of cytomegalovirus exposure and HLA in healthy donors. The PCR contained 60 Vbeta and 13 Jbeta primers. Clones were read by immunoSEQ multiplex PCR, and TCRdb kept only the in-frame ones, dropping some. This sample carries some 140,000 clones, roughly 79% of them seen once, and the ten largest clones take about 1.1%. Sequencing was carried out using PBMCs. Receptor source: a male donor in good health and CMV-seronegative.

Note on this clone: A junction end diverges from the germline sequence, so it may reflect a read error. This chain links TRBV7-7 with TRBJ2-2; TRBD2 is a possible D gene (6 bases). This CDR3 has 15 amino acids. Looked up from germline, CDR1 is SSHAT and CDR2 is FNYEAQ (reference sequence). The CDR3 DNA sequence: TGTGCTAGCAGCCGCGGGACGGCGAACACCGGGGAGCTGTTTTTT. Amino acids: CASSRGTANTGELFF.

The chain couples TRBV5-1 to TRBJ2-7, with D unclear. Looked up from germline, CDR1 is SGHRS and CDR2 is YFSETQ. The CDR3 runs to 12 residues. Trimming pared 4 bases from V and 6 bases from J, leaving 11 bases between. Here the CDR3 reads CASSLTRVEQYF. The CDR3, as DNA: TGCGCCAGCAGCCTGACTCGAGTCGAGCAGTACTTC.

The CDR3 reads CASSNQGTFQETQYF. The CDR3, as DNA: TGTGCCAGCAGCAATCAGGGGACCTTTCAAGAGACCCAGTACTTC. The V and J genes are TRBV6-1 and TRBJ2-5, with D maybe TRBD1 (6 bases). Germline V lookup: CDR1 MNHNS, CDR2 SASEGT. V was trimmed by 6 bases and J by 2 bases, leaving 16 bases between them. The CDR3 contains 15 residues.

The genes are TRBV4-1 and TRBJ2-3, with D maybe TRBD2 (6 bases). This CDR3 comprises 16 residues. With 4 bases removed from V and 0 bases from J, the gap between germline ends came to 14 bases. Germline V gene lookup returns CDR1 MGHRA and CDR2 YSYEKL. CDR3: CASSPLGLISTDTQYF. CDR3 nucleotides: TGCGCCAGCAGCCCCTTGGGACTGATTAGCACAGATACGCAGTATTTT.

This clone was found a few times. V and J are TRBV7-3 and TRBJ1-1; the D gene is possibly TRBD1 (5 bases). The CDR3 totals 14 residues. The ends were cut back, 1 base at V and 5 bases at J, with 11 bases in the middle. Per the germline V gene, CDR1 is SGHTA and CDR2 is FQGTGA. The CDR3 nucleotides are TGTGCCAGCAGCTTAAGTGCGGGGGGTACTGAAGCTTTCTTT. It encodes CASSLSAGGTEAFF.

This clone has just a few counts. The chain links TRBV12-5 to TRBJ1-1, with TRBD1 matching over 10 bases. CDR3 size: 15 residues. Germline CDR1 is LGHNT and CDR2 is FRNRAP. V shed 1 base and J 5 bases; nucleotides not matched to a gene: 4. In nucleotides, the CDR3 is TGTGCTAGTGGTTTGGGACAGGGGGCTAGGACTGAAGCTTTCTTT. Translated: CASGLGQGARTEAFF.

This chain joins TRBV7-2 and TRBJ2-5; TRBD2 is a possible D gene (6 bases). The CDR3 spans 14 residues. The germline V gene has CDR1 SGHTA and CDR2 FQGNSA. V was shortened by 6 bases and J by 5 bases, with 16 bases between the two germline ends. This chain's CDR3 is CASSLETSRETQYF. The CDR3 DNA reads as TGTGCCAGCAGTCTAGAGACTAGTCGGGAGACCCAGTACTTC.

V and J are TRBV30 and TRBJ1-6; D uncertain. Trimming removed 1 base from V and 7 bases from J, with 5 bases in between. The CDR3 is 12 amino acids. Germline CDR1 is GTSNPN and CDR2 is SVGIG (reference sequence). This CDR3 is CAWSGPNSPLHF. CDR3 DNA sequence: TGTGCCTGGAGTGGTCCGAATTCACCCCTCCACTTT.

This sequence joins TRBV2 and TRBJ2-7; D ambiguous. This CDR3 comprises 11 residues. Germline CDR1 is SNHLY and CDR2 is FYNNEI. Trimming removed 4 bases from V and 11 bases from J, with 12 bases in between. The CDR3 nucleotides are TGTGCCAGCAGTGTCGAGAGAGGCGAGTACTTC. Protein: CASSVERGEYF.

The CDR3 sequence: CASSKDRVETEAFF. The CDR3 DNA reads TGTGCCAGCAGCAAGGACAGGGTGGAAACTGAAGCTTTCTTT. This chain uses TRBV5-6 with TRBJ1-1; 8 bases fit TRBD1. The germline V gene has CDR1 SGHDT and CDR2 YYEEEE. This CDR3 spans 14 amino acids. V lost 4 bases to trimming and J lost 5 bases; unmatched junction nucleotides: 7.

The chain recombines TRBV30 with TRBJ1-2, with 7 bases aligning to TRBD1. This CDR3 comprises 12 residues. V lost 2 bases, J lost 12 bases, and 9 bases stayed unmatched. CDR1 and CDR2 (germline): GTSNPN, SVGIG (reference sequence). The CDR3 coding sequence is TGTGCCTGGAGTCCCGGGACAGTTGTGAACACCTTC. It encodes CAWSPGTVVNTF. The full variable domain, with the rest looked up from reference TRBV30 and TRBJ1-2, is SQTIHQWPATLVQPVGSPLSLECTVEGTSNPNLYWYRQAAGRGLQLLFYSVGIGQISSEVPQNLSASRPQDRQFILSSKKLLLSDSGFYLCAWSPGTVVNTFGSGTRLTVV.

The V and J genes are TRBV28 and TRBJ2-3; D possibly corresponds to TRBD1 (5 bases). The CDR3 spans 14 residues. Trimming removed 8 bases from V and 2 bases from J, with 14 bases in between. Germline assignment: CDR1 MDHEN and CDR2 SYDVKM. The CDR3 sequence: CASLPWTNTDTQYF. The CDR3 bases are TGTGCCAGCCTGCCGTGGACAAACACAGATACGCAGTATTTT.

The chain links TRBV9 to TRBJ2-6, with 9 bases matching TRBD1. The V gene end was trimmed by 4 bases and the J gene end by 5 bases; junction bases not matched to a gene: 13. Per the germline V gene, CDR1 is SGDLS and CDR2 is YYNGEE. There are 18 residues in the CDR3. The CDR3 loop reads CASSLRTGDVTRANVLTF. CDR3 DNA: TGTGCCAGCAGCCTCCGGACAGGGGACGTTACCCGGGCCAACGTCCTGACTTTC.

The genes are TRBV6-1 and TRBJ2-5; TRBD1 aligns across 7 bases. The J call is in doubt because the DNA end fits TRBJ2-7 better. The germline V gene encodes CDR1 MNHNS and CDR2 SASEGT. The CDR3 has 15 amino acids. CDR3 loop: CASAEGARGNHEQYF. The CDR3 nucleotides read TGTGCCAGTGCAGAGGGGGCGAGGGGAAACCACGAGCAGTACTTC.

V gene TRBV11-2 combines with J gene TRBJ2-1; D call uncertain. This CDR3 is built from 15 residues. The V gene's germline CDR1 is SGHAT and CDR2 FQNNGV. V shed 2 bases and J shed 7 bases, with 15 bases lying between them. The DNA for the CDR3 is TGTGCCAGCAGCTTATCCAGGCTTACCACGAATGAGCAGTTCTTC. It yields the protein CASSLSRLTTNEQFF.

This clone was recorded once. J is TRBJ2-7 and V is TRBV2; D gene uncertain. CDR3 length equals 12 residues. Germline V gene lookup returns CDR1 SNHLY and CDR2 FYNNEI. Trimming pared 5 bases from V and 3 bases from J, leaving 8 bases between. The CDR3, as DNA: TGTGCCAGCAGTCTCCCGGGCTACGAGCAGTACTTC. Translated: CASSLPGYEQYF. The variable domain in full, with the rest retrieved from reference TRBV2 and TRBJ2-7, is EPEVTQTPSHQVTQMGQEVILRCVPISNHLYFYWYRQILGQKVEFLVSFYNNEISEKSEIFDDQFSVERPDGSNFTLKIRSTKLEDSAMYFCASSLPGYEQYFGPGTRLTVT.

The chain employs TRBV2 and TRBJ2-7; TRBD2 might be the D (8 bases). The CDR3 has 12 amino acids. CDR1 is SNHLY, CDR2 FYNNEI, per germline. The V end lost 8 bases, the J end lost 6 bases, and 14 bases lay between the germline ends. DNA of the CDR3: TGTGCCAGCTTGCGGGGGGACAGCGAGCAGTACTTC. Its protein product is CASLRGDSEQYF.

The chain couples TRBV5-8 to TRBJ2-4; 7 bases line up with TRBD2. Germline-derived CDR1 and CDR2 are SGHTS and YDEGEE. V was clipped by 7 bases and J by 0 bases; unmatched bases: 7. The CDR3 runs to 15 residues. CDR3 loop: CASGKRDIAKNIQYF. The CDR3 DNA is TGTGCCAGCGGAAAGCGGGATATAGCCAAAAACATTCAGTACTTC.

The chain links TRBV5-1 to TRBJ2-5; 9 bases line up with TRBD2. Trimming took 4 bases from V and 4 from J; bases not matched to a gene: 8. Germline V gene data show CDR1 as SGHRS and CDR2 as YFSETQ. The CDR3 has 15 residues. This chain's CDR3 is CASSDAGTSLETQYF. As DNA, the CDR3 is TGCGCCAGCAGCGACGCAGGGACTAGCTTAGAGACCCAGTACTTC.

This sequence joins TRBV4-3 and TRBJ2-7; TRBD2 aligns across 14 bases. The CDR3 is made up of 16 amino acids. CDR1 and CDR2 (germline): LGHNA, YSLEER. The V and J ends lost 4 bases and 3 bases, in that order; junction bases with no gene match: 5. The CDR3 protein is CASSPGTSGGFYEQYF. CDR3 DNA sequence: TGCGCCAGCAGCCCCGGGACTAGCGGGGGTTTCTACGAGCAGTACTTC.

This clone was found once. J is TRBJ2-3 and V is TRBV7-9; perhaps TRBD1 as D (5 bases). The length of the CDR3 is 15 residues. CDR1 and CDR2 (germline): SEHNR, FQNEAQ (reference sequence). Deletions cut 2 bases from V and 1 base from J, with 10 bases between. This CDR3 is CASSLYEGGTDTQYF. DNA for the CDR3: TGTGCCAGCAGCTTATATGAAGGGGGCACAGATACGCAGTATTTT.

The chain employs TRBV16 and TRBJ2-1, with 10 nucleotides matching TRBD1. The CDR3 extends over 16 amino acids. Looked up from germline, CDR1 is KGHSY and CDR2 is FQNENV. V shed 4 bases, J shed 6 bases, and the junction held 9 bases outside the gene matches. This CDR3 is CASSPWDRGSTNEQFF. DNA of the CDR3: TGTGCCAGCAGCCCCTGGGACAGGGGAAGTACCAATGAGCAGTTCTTC. Complete variable domain (other parts from reference TRBV16 and TRBJ2-1): GEEVAQTPKHLVRGEGQKAKLYCAPIKGHSYVFWYQQVLKNEFKFLISFQNENVFDETGMPKERFSAKCLPNSPCSLEIQATKLEDSAVYFCASSPWDRGSTNEQFFGPGTRLTVL.

The CDR3 loop reads CASSPEGLAGGETQYF. The CDR3 coding sequence is TGCGCCAGCAGCCCCGAGGGACTAGCGGGGGGAGAGACCCAGTACTTC. The chain employs TRBV4-1 and TRBJ2-5; 15 bases are a match to TRBD2. CDR3 size: 16 residues. J was trimmed by 4 bases and V by 4 bases; bases with no gene match: 4. CDR1 is MGHRA and CDR2 is YSYEKL in the germline V gene.

The J gene is TRBJ1-1, the V gene TRBV16; 10 positions match TRBD1. This CDR3 region has 17 residues. Germline CDR1 reads KGHSY; CDR2 reads FQNENV. Losses at the gene ends were 4 bases for V and 7 bases for J; bases not matched to a gene: 15. The CDR3 DNA follows: TGTGCCAGCAGCCGCGTACTACGACAGGGGGCATCAAGTGAAGCTTTCTTT. The encoded protein is CASSRVLRQGASSEAFF.

V is TRBV7-9 and J is TRBJ2-7; D possibly corresponds to TRBD1 (7 bases). V was trimmed by 8 bases and J by 5 bases, leaving 19 bases between them. The CDR3 runs to 14 residues. CDR1 and CDR2 (germline): SEHNR, FQNEAQ (reference sequence). This chain's CDR3 is CASQGRQGGHEQYF. CDR3 bases: TGTGCCAGCCAAGGGCGGCAGGGGGGCCACGAGCAGTACTTC.

This clone was seen a handful of times. The chain carries TRBV7-9 and TRBJ1-1, with a tentative D call TRBD1 (5 bases). Per the germline V gene, CDR1 is SEHNR and CDR2 is FQNEAQ (reference sequence). The length of the CDR3 is 16 residues. Trimming cost V 2 bases and J 5 bases, with 18 bases left between them. The CDR3 DNA is TGTGCCAGCAGCTTAAGGGGCGGGGTTATAGGTACTGAAGCTTTCTTT. Amino acids: CASSLRGGVIGTEAFF. Full variable domain (missing parts from reference TRBV7-9 and TRBJ1-1): DTGVSQNPRHKITKRGQNVTFRCDPISEHNRLYWYRQTLGQGPEFLTYFQNEAQLEKSRLLSDRFSAERPKGSFSTLEIQRTEQGDSAMYLCASSLRGGVIGTEAFFGQGTRLTVV.

This clone was counted a single time. The V gene is TRBV7-9, the J gene TRBJ2-7, with TRBD1 as a possible D gene (6 bases). Trimming took 4 bases from V and 0 from J, leaving 10 bases between them. The germline CDR1 and CDR2 sequences are SEHNR and FQNEAQ (reference sequence). The CDR3 runs 14 residues. CDR3 in DNA: TGTGCCAGCAGCTCGACAGGACCCTCCTACGAGCAGTACTTC. This sequence encodes CASSSTGPSYEQYF.

This chain connects TRBV19 to TRBJ1-5; the D is unclear. Germline V CDR1 and CDR2: LNHDA, SQIVND (reference sequence). Trimming removed 3 bases at V and 4 bases at J, with 13 bases between. The CDR3 consists of 15 residues. The chain's CDR3 is CASSIRAGLNQPQHF. CDR3 in DNA: TGTGCCAGTAGTATCCGGGCCGGACTGAATCAGCCCCAGCATTTT.

The chain joins TRBV6-5 to TRBJ1-5; D might be TRBD1 (5 bases). Germline V gene sequence: CDR1 MNHEY, CDR2 SVGAGI. Deletions cut 0 bases from V and 3 bases from J, with 9 bases between. The CDR3 runs to 15 residues. CDR3 loop: CASSYSWGDNQPQHF. The CDR3 bases are TGTGCCAGCAGTTACTCCTGGGGGGACAATCAGCCCCAGCATTTT.

About this clone: A much larger clone lies one base from this, so it may be a read error. The J gene is TRBJ2-7, the V gene TRBV11-2, with D tentatively TRBD1 (6 bases). V was cut by 1 base and J by 0 bases, with 10 bases left in between. This CDR3 region has 15 residues. CDR1 and CDR2 (germline): SGHAT, FQNNGV. The CDR3 DNA reads as TGTGCCAGCAGCTTAGCTCAGGGGAGCTCCTACGAGCAGTACTTC. It translates to CASSLAQGSSYEQYF.

The chain employs TRBV9 and TRBJ2-1, with D maybe TRBD2 (6 bases). Germline CDR1 reads SGDLS; CDR2 reads YYNGEE. The CDR3 extends over 16 amino acids. V was shortened by 4 bases and J by 2 bases, with 16 bases between the two germline ends. The CDR3 here is CASSSRDSQAYNEQFF. CDR3 nucleotide sequence: TGTGCCAGCAGCTCGAGGGACTCGCAGGCCTACAATGAGCAGTTCTTC.